This record covers a single T cell receptor (beta chain). Its target is unknown. Naive CD8 isolation took CD45RO-negative cells positively selected for CCR7 and excluded terminally differentiated effector memory CD45RA+ cells. All the donors were Caucasian adults who lived in Nashville, Tennessee. These data are taken from a study of shared clonotypes between healthy human individuals. In the study overall: The donor pool was made up of two women and a few men aged 18 to 49. Findings and caveats of the study: Of the naive CD4 clonotypes, roughly 5% were shared across a handful of donors. Compared with clonotypes that all four donors shared, non-shared clonotypes had lower generation probabilities.

Clones were sequenced by immunoSEQ multiplex PCR, and TCRdb holds only the in-frame ones, with some missing. The table includes just over 2,000,000 clones, about 95% detected once. There are 14 residues in the CDR3. Trimming took off 6 bases at V and 8 bases at J, with 16 bases between the two ends. Germline assignment: CDR1 SNHLY and CDR2 FYNNEI. The source material was naive CD8+ T cells sorted from blood. This clonotype was obtained from a man aged 18 to 29 in good health. The chain couples TRBV2 to TRBJ1-4, with D perhaps matching TRBD1 (5 bases). In DNA form, the CDR3 reads TGTGCCAGCAGACCGACGGTAGGGGACGAAAAACTGTTTTTT. Amino acid sequence: CASRPTVGDEKLFF.